What follows are 21 T cell receptor beta chains derived from one specimen sequenced in a study of cytomegalovirus exposure and HLA in healthy donors. TCRdb keeps only in-frame clones here, not all; method: immunoSEQ multiplex PCR. The table lists roughly 150,000 clones, more than 75% of them singletons, with just over 8.5% in the top ten. Material for sequencing was PBMCs. The receptors come from a man aged 18 to 30 in good health and CMV-seropositive.

The chain uses TRBV10-3 and TRBJ1-2; TRBD1 aligns across 7 bases. This CDR3 contains 14 residues. Looked up from germline, CDR1 is ENHRY and CDR2 is SYGVKD. V lost 3 bases to trimming and J lost 7 bases; unmatched junction nucleotides: 8. DNA for the CDR3: TGTGCCATCAGTGATCCCACAGGGGTTCGTGGCTACACCTTC. This codes for CAISDPTGVRGYTF.

V usage is TRBV25-1 and J usage is TRBJ1-3; D is unresolved. This CDR3 contains 16 residues. Germline V gene sequence: CDR1 MGHDK, CDR2 SYGVNS. V was pared by 1 base and J by 2 bases, with 12 bases between. The CDR3 region has the DNA TGTGCCAGCAGTGAATTCGGCAGACATCCTGGAAACACCATATATTTT. Protein sequence: CASSEFGRHPGNTIYF.

This clone has only a few counts. The chain recombines TRBV9 with TRBJ1-4; 7 bases align to TRBD1. Trimming cost V 0 bases and J 8 bases; bases outside gene matches: 7. CDR1 and CDR2 (germline): SGDLS, YYNGEE. This CDR3 is built from 15 residues. DNA for the CDR3: TGTGCCAGCAGCGTAGCCGACAGGGATGTGGAAAAACTGTTTTTT. Translated, it gives CASSVADRDVEKLFF.

The chain carries TRBV10-3 and TRBJ1-5; tentative D call: TRBD1 (5 bases). The V and J ends lost 6 bases and 0 bases respectively, with 6 bases between them. From germline, CDR1 is ENHRY and CDR2 SYGVKD. The CDR3 has 13 residues. CDR3 sequence: CAISDSSNQPQHF. CDR3 sequence (DNA): TGTGCCATCAGCGACAGTAGCAATCAGCCCCAGCATTTT.

The genes are TRBV5-1 and TRBJ2-1; D is ambiguous. The CDR3 contains 14 residues. From germline, CDR1 is SGHRS and CDR2 YFSETQ. The germline V and J ends were trimmed by 2 bases and 8 bases, with 14 bases remaining between them. The CDR3 DNA sequence: TGCGCCAGCAGCTTAGTGGCTAGATCCCATGAGCAGTTCTTC. It translates to CASSLVARSHEQFF.

J is TRBJ1-2 and V is TRBV11-2; TRBD1 aligns across 8 bases. V lost 4 bases to trimming and J lost 7 bases; unmatched junction nucleotides: 5. Germline V gene data show CDR1 as SGHAT and CDR2 as FQNNGV. The CDR3 contains 13 residues. In DNA, the CDR3 is TGTGCCAGCAGCTCGGACAGGGTGGGTGGCTACACCTTC. This translates into CASSSDRVGGYTF.

The chain is built from TRBV5-4 and TRBJ2-3; 11 bases are shared with TRBD2. J lost 1 base, V lost 3 bases, and 1 base had no gene match. Germline CDR1 reads SGHNT; CDR2 reads YYREEE (reference sequence). The CDR3 length is 15 residues. The CDR3 is CASSSGLAGTDTQYF. The CDR3 region has the DNA TGTGCCAGCAGCTCGGGACTAGCGGGCACAGATACGCAGTATTTT.

The chain carries TRBV18 and TRBJ1-1; 9 bases agree with TRBD1. This CDR3 region has 15 residues. With 6 bases clipped from V and 3 bases from J, the junction kept 8 bases outside the gene matches. Germline loops: CDR1 KGHSH, CDR2 LQKENI. The CDR3 is CASSARTGVDTEAFF. CDR3 DNA sequence: TGTGCCAGCTCGGCAAGGACAGGGGTGGACACTGAAGCTTTCTTT.

Only one count was recorded for this clone. This chain links TRBV9 with TRBJ2-3, with TRBD1 matching over 7 bases. The CDR3 is 15 amino acids. The V gene's germline CDR1 is SGDLS and CDR2 YYNGEE. After removal of 4 bases from V and 0 bases from J, the junction contained 5 bases not matched to a gene. The CDR3 DNA reads TGTGCCAGCAGCCCACGGACAGGCAGCACAGATACGCAGTATTTT. This encodes CASSPRTGSTDTQYF.

The chain recombines TRBV2 with TRBJ1-4; TRBD1 aligns across 7 bases. This CDR3 is 15 amino acids long. Germline CDR1 reads SNHLY; CDR2 reads FYNNEI. Trimming at V came to 5 bases and at J to 0 bases, leaving 3 bases not matched to a gene. This chain's CDR3 is CASSRQGSTNEKLFF. The CDR3 DNA sequence: TGTGCCAGCAGTCGACAGGGTTCAACTAATGAAAAACTGTTTTTT.

This rearrangement joins TRBV30 to TRBJ2-1, with a possible D match to TRBD1 (6 bases). CDR1 GTSNPN and CDR2 SVGIG come from the germline V gene (reference sequence). Trimming left V 1 base short and J 4 bases short, with 14 bases between. The CDR3 has 15 amino acids. Here the CDR3 reads CAWSATGGAYNEQFF. In DNA form, the CDR3 reads TGTGCCTGGAGTGCGACAGGTGGGGCGTACAATGAGCAGTTCTTC.

The J gene is TRBJ1-1, the V gene TRBV7-2, with D perhaps matching TRBD1 (5 bases). V shed 5 bases and J shed 1 base, with 8 bases lying between them. The CDR3 covers 13 residues. CDR1 and CDR2 from the germline V gene are SGHTA and FQGNSA. CDR3 DNA: TGTGCCAGCAGCGTGACAGCGAACACTGAAGCTTTCTTT. This translates into CASSVTANTEAFF.

V gene TRBV18 combines with J gene TRBJ1-5; 8 bases map to TRBD1. The CDR3 has 18 amino acids. With 6 bases clipped from V and 0 bases from J, the junction kept 13 bases outside the gene matches. The V gene's germline CDR1 is KGHSH and CDR2 LQKENI. The CDR3 region is CASSLQGARSYSNQPQHF. The DNA of the CDR3 is TGTGCCAGCTCGCTCCAGGGGGCAAGGAGTTATAGCAATCAGCCCCAGCATTTT.

The rearrangement uses TRBV6-5 and TRBJ2-1, with 8 nucleotides matching TRBD2. From germline, CDR1 is MNHEY and CDR2 SVGAGI. V lost 0 bases, J lost 3 bases, and 4 bases stayed unmatched. This CDR3 contains 16 residues. This CDR3 reads CASSYSAGLVYNEQFF. Here the CDR3 DNA reads TGTGCCAGCAGTTACTCAGCGGGACTAGTCTACAATGAGCAGTTCTTC.

This CDR3 reads CASSYFGQGNSPLHF. In DNA, the CDR3 is TGTGCCAGCAGTTATTTTGGCCAGGGCAATTCACCCCTCCACTTT. The rearrangement links TRBV6-5 to TRBJ1-6; a possible D gene is TRBD1 (5 bases). The CDR3 contains 15 residues. The germline V gene encodes CDR1 MNHEY and CDR2 SVGAGI. V dropped 3 bases and J dropped 7 bases, with 13 bases sitting between them.

This clone was observed many times. The chain links TRBV19 to TRBJ2-7; 8 bases map to TRBD1. Germline V gene sequence: CDR1 LNHDA, CDR2 SQIVND (reference sequence). The ends lost 3 bases at V and 3 bases at J; junction bases unmatched: 7. CDR3 length equals 15 residues. CDR3: CASSIGGQDHYEQYF. The CDR3 nucleotides are TGTGCCAGTAGTATTGGGGGACAGGATCACTACGAGCAGTACTTC.

The chain uses TRBV10-1 and TRBJ2-1; TRBD1 might be the D (6 bases). Germline V gene sequence: CDR1 WNHNN, CDR2 SYGVQD (reference sequence). The V end lost 6 bases, the J end lost 9 bases, and 15 bases lay between the germline ends. CDR3 length: 13 residues. CDR3 region: CASSPTGRGEQFF. In DNA form, the CDR3 reads TGCGCCAGCAGCCCCACAGGGCGTGGTGAGCAGTTCTTC.

This clone was seen just once. The chain couples TRBV4-2 to TRBJ2-2, with D tentatively TRBD2 (7 bases). Per the germline V gene, CDR1 is LGHNA and CDR2 is YNFKEQ. The CDR3 is made up of 17 amino acids. V gave up 1 base and J gave up 5 bases, with 17 bases separating them. CDR3 nucleotide sequence: TGTGCCAGCAGCCAAGGGGGGGCGGGAGTCCTTACCGGGGAGCTGTTTTTT. Translating gives CASSQGGAGVLTGELFF.

The chain combines TRBV18 with TRBJ1-2, with D uncertain. This CDR3 spans 14 amino acids. Germline V gene data show CDR1 as KGHSH and CDR2 as LQKENI. Trimming removed 2 bases from V and 3 bases from J, with 10 bases in between. The chain's CDR3 is CASSPALSDYGYTF. As DNA, the CDR3 is TGTGCCAGCTCACCAGCCTTGTCAGACTATGGCTACACCTTC.

The J gene is TRBJ2-7, the V gene TRBV4-1; 9 nucleotides match TRBD1. V gave up 3 bases and J gave up 4 bases; unmatched junction bases: 4. Germline CDR1 is MGHRA and CDR2 is YSYEKL. The CDR3 extends over 14 amino acids. The CDR3 reads CASSQQQGAYEQYF. CDR3 bases: TGCGCCAGCAGCCAGCAACAGGGGGCTTACGAGCAGTACTTC.

The chain has TRBV6-1 and TRBJ2-7, with unresolved D. The germline CDR1 and CDR2 sequences are MNHNS and SASEGT. The CDR3 runs 14 residues. V shed 5 bases and J shed 0 bases, with 11 bases lying between them. CDR3 DNA sequence: TGTGCCAGCAGTATCAGTTTAAACTCCTACGAGCAGTACTTC. This translates into CASSISLNSYEQYF.